This TCR beta chain was found in a study of shared clonotypes between healthy human individuals. About the study: Plates per donor: three CD4 naive, three CD4 memory, two CD8 naive, one CD8 memory.

This was a deep-level run. This table comes from immunoSEQ multiplex PCR, and its TCRdb copy is limited to in-frame clones, with some not included. The table includes some 2,000,000 clones, around 95% detected once. V was shortened by 4 bases and J by 4 bases, with 10 bases between the two germline ends. The CDR3 is made up of 13 amino acids. In germline, CDR1 is MDHEN, CDR2 SYDVKM. The chain carries TRBV28 and TRBJ1-2; D unclear. Sequences were obtained from naive CD4+ T cells sorted from blood. Subset denoted: CD45RA+ positively selected. The receptor was isolated from a man aged 18 to 29 in good health. Here the CDR3 DNA reads TGTGCCAGCAGTTCGCCGAGACTCTATGGCTACACCTTC. Translating it yields CASSSPRLYGYTF.